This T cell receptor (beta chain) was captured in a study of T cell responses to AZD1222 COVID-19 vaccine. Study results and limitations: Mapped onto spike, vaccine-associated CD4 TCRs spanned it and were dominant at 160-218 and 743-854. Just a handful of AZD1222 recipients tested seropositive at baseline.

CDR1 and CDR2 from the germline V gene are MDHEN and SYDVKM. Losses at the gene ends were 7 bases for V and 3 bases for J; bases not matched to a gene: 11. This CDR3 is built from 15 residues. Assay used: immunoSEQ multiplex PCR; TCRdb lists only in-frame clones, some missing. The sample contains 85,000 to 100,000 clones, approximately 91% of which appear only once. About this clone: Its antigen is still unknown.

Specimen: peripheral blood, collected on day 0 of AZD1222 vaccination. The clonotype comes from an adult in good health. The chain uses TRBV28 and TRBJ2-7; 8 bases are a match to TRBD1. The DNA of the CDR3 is TGTGCCAGCACCCAGGGGGCGGTAGGCCTCTACGAGCAGTACTTC. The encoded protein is CASTQGAVGLYEQYF.